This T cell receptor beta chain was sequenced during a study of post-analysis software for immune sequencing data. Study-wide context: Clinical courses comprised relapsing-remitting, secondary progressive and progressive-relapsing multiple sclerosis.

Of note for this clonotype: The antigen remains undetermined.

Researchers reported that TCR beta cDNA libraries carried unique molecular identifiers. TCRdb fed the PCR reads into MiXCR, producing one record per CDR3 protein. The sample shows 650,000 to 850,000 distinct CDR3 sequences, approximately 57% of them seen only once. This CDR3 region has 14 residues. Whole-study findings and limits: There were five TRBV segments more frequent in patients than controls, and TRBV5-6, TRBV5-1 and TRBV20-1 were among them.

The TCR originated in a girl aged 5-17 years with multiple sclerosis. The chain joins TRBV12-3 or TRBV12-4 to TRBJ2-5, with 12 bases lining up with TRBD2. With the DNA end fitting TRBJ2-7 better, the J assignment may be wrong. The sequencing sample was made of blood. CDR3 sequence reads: CASSSLAGGNEQYF. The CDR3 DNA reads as TGTGCCAGCAGTTCACTAGCGGGAGGCAACGAGCAGTACTTC.